This is a list of T cell receptor beta chains from one sample in a study of cytomegalovirus exposure and HLA in healthy donors. Sequencing used immunoSEQ multiplex PCR; TCRdb keeps in-frame clones, though not all of them. The data contain some 150,000 clones, around 81% of them singletons. Sequencing input: PBMCs. The receptors were sampled from a woman in her 50s in good health and CMV-seronegative. The CDR3 runs from the conserved cysteine through the conserved F or W. D genes are given only for firm matches. A row's size may be missing; if present it is once, few, many or a size class.

V	D	size	J	CDR3	DNA
TRBV7-6	-	few	TRBJ1-1	CASSWGGGMTEAFF	TGTGCCAGCAGTTGGGGAGGGGGGATGACTGAAGCTTTCTTT
TRBV2	-	-	TRBJ2-5	CASSLETQYF	TGTGCCAGCAGCTTAGAGACCCAGTACTTC
TRBV9	-	-	TRBJ1-5	CASSAGNQPQHF	TGTGCCAGCAGCGCAGGGAATCAGCCCCAGCATTTT
TRBV2	TRBD2	-	TRBJ2-1	CASRGTSGGPNAQFF	TGTGCCAGCAGGGGGACTAGCGGGGGACCCAATGCCCAGTTCTTC
TRBV2	-	-	TRBJ1-5	CASTSGGGNQPQHF	TGTGCCAGCACTTCAGGCGGGGGCAATCAGCCCCAGCATTTT
TRBV19	TRBD1	-	TRBJ2-1	CASSEAGQGALNEQFF	TGTGCCAGTAGTGAGGCGGGACAGGGGGCTTTAAATGAGCAGTTCTTC
TRBV7-9	-	-	TRBJ2-5	CASSLESAGQYF	TGTGCCAGCAGCTTAGAGTCCGCCGGGCAGTACTTC
TRBV28	TRBD1	-	TRBJ2-1	CASTVPGQGVSEQFF	TGTGCCAGCACCGTCCCGGGACAGGGGGTTAGCGAGCAGTTCTTC
TRBV5-5	-	-	TRBJ1-4	CASRRGEEKLFF	TGTGCCAGCAGGCGGGGGGAAGAAAAACTGTTTTTT
TRBV11-2	TRBD1	-	TRBJ2-7	CASSRRDRGYEQYF	TGTGCCAGCAGCCGCCGGGACAGGGGCTACGAGCAGTACTTC
TRBV6-5	-	-	TRBJ2-5	CASSFLPRSETQYF	TGTGCCAGCAGTTTCCTTCCTCGGTCAGAGACCCAGTACTTC
TRBV5-8	TRBD2	-	TRBJ2-7	CASSATSGFYKQYF	TGTGCCAGCTCGGCGACTAGCGGGTTCTACAAGCAGTACTTC
TRBV9	-	-	TRBJ1-2	CASSPGYGYTF	TGTGCCAGCAGCCCCGGGTATGGCTACACCTTC
TRBV2	-	-	TRBJ1-3	CATDQTDSSGNTIYF	TGTGCCACAGACCAGACCGACAGCTCTGGAAACACCATATATTTT
TRBV7-8	TRBD2	-	TRBJ2-7	CASSLAPGTSGAYEQYF	TGTGCCAGCAGCTTAGCTCCCGGGACTAGCGGGGCCTACGAGCAGTACTTC
TRBV28	TRBD2	-	TRBJ2-4	CASRPSGRDGKNIQYF	TGTGCCAGCAGGCCCAGCGGGAGGGACGGCAAAAACATTCAGTACTTC
TRBV28	-	few	TRBJ1-4	CASSPPDRSNEKLFF	TGTGCCAGCAGCCCTCCCGACAGGTCTAATGAAAAACTGTTTTTT
TRBV7-8	-	-	TRBJ1-2	CASSPGGIYGYTF	TGTGCCAGCAGCCCGGGAGGAATCTATGGCTACACCTTC
TRBV27	-	-	TRBJ2-3	CASSFSSTDTQYF	TGTGCCAGCAGTTTTAGTAGCACAGATACGCAGTATTTT
TRBV29-1	TRBD2	-	TRBJ2-2	CSATSGRWTGELFF	TGCAGCGCTACTAGCGGGAGGTGGACCGGGGAGCTGTTTTTT
TRBV10-3	TRBD2	-	TRBJ2-1	CAISESTSGGDRNEQFF	TGTGCCATCAGTGAGTCGACTAGCGGGGGCGACCGCAATGAGCAGTTCTTC
TRBV27	-	once	TRBJ1-4	CASSFSPATNEKLFF	TGTGCCAGCAGTTTTAGTCCGGCAACTAATGAAAAACTGTTTTTT
TRBV5-8	-	-	TRBJ1-3	CASSWSLSGNTIYF	TGTGCCAGCAGCTGGAGCCTCTCTGGAAACACCATATATTTT
TRBV7-9	-	few	TRBJ2-5	CASSQGRASETQYF	TGTGCCAGCAGCCAGGGTAGGGCGAGTGAGACCCAGTACTTC
TRBV9	-	-	TRBJ2-3	CASSVDGGRTDTQYF	TGTGCCAGCAGCGTAGACGGGGGGCGGACAGATACGCAGTATTTT
TRBV6-5	-	-	TRBJ1-1	CASSYGGDTEAFF	TGTGCCAGCAGTTATGGAGGAGACACTGAAGCTTTCTTT
TRBV18	TRBD1	-	TRBJ2-1	CASSPSRRTGDYNEQFF	TGTGCCAGCTCACCTTCGAGGAGGACAGGGGACTACAATGAGCAGTTCTTC
TRBV7-2	TRBD2	-	TRBJ2-7	CASSSRTRYSLAGTYEQYF	TGTGCCAGCAGCTCAAGGACACGATATAGCCTAGCGGGGACCTACGAGCAGTACTTC